Listed below are T cell receptor beta chains from one sample, sequenced in a study of Ad26.COV2.S vaccination and SARS-CoV-2 variants. The method was immunoSEQ multiplex PCR; TCRdb's version includes in-frame clones alone and lacks a portion of them. The sample has more than 300,000 clones; 75% to 90% are singletons. Material: peripheral blood, obtained in a trial of Ad26.COV2.S vaccine versus placebo. These receptor sequences come from a person between 18 and 60 years old who received the Ad26.COV2.S COVID-19 vaccine or a placebo. Both conserved end residues are part of each CDR3. The D gene is left open where the match is weak. Where a row states a size, it is once, few, many or the class of an expanded clone; other rows omit it.

>TRBV28|few|13|-|TRBJ1-2
CASSLLGDYGYTF
TGTGCCAGCAGTTTATTGGGGGACTATGGCTACACCTTC
>TRBV28|-|14|-|TRBJ1-6
CASSLGTSGSPLHF
TGTGCCAGCAGTTTAGGGACTTCAGGTTCACCCCTCCACTTT
>TRBV30|-|14|-|TRBJ2-1
CAWSVGLSDNEQFF
TGTGCCTGGAGTGTCGGACTCTCGGACAATGAGCAGTTCTTC
>TRBV5-5|-|17|-|TRBJ1-3
CASSLGATLYSGNTIYF
TGTGCCAGCAGCTTGGGGGCGACACTTTACTCTGGAAACACCATATATTTT
>TRBV4-1|-|15|-|TRBJ1-5
CASSQDTGYNQPQHF
TGCGCCAGCAGCCAAGATACAGGGTACAATCAGCCCCAGCATTTT
>TRBV7-9|-|13|-|TRBJ2-3
CASSLEGWDTQYF
TGTGCCAGCAGCTTAGAAGGATGGGATACGCAGTATTTT
>TRBV5-6|once|14|-|TRBJ2-3
CASSLEVGTDTQYF
TGTGCCAGCAGCTTGGAAGTGGGCACAGATACGCAGTATTTT
>TRBV19|-|18|TRBD1|TRBJ1-3
CASRARTGADPSGNTIYF
TGTGCCAGTCGCGCGAGGACAGGGGCCGACCCCTCTGGAAACACCATATATTTT
>TRBV5-1|-|15|TRBD1|TRBJ2-7
CASSFAGQGTYEQYF
TGCGCCAGCAGCTTCGCGGGACAGGGGACCTACGAGCAGTACTTC
>TRBV29-1|few|15|TRBD1|TRBJ2-1
CSVVEGTGGPNEQFF
TGCAGCGTTGTAGAGGGGACAGGGGGCCCAAATGAGCAGTTCTTC
>TRBV7-9|-|14|-|TRBJ1-4
CASSLPTKIEKLFF
TGTGCCAGCAGCCTACCTACTAAGATTGAAAAACTGTTTTTT
>TRBV6-1|-|15|TRBD2|TRBJ2-1
CASSEARAGAQEQFF
TGTGCCAGCAGTGAAGCCCGAGCGGGGGCGCAGGAGCAGTTCTTC
>TRBV15|-|13|-|TRBJ1-2
CATSRDTVYGYTF
TGTGCCACCAGCAGAGATACGGTCTATGGCTACACCTTC
>TRBV29-1|once|12|TRBD2|TRBJ2-5
CSVGGREETQYF
TGCAGCGTTGGGGGGAGGGAAGAGACCCAGTACTTC
>TRBV7-9|-|14|-|TRBJ1-4
CASSGPVDSEKLFF
TGTGCCAGCAGCGGTCCGGTCGACTCGGAAAAACTGTTTTTT
>TRBV28|-|13|TRBD2|TRBJ2-1
CACRLAGPNEQFF
TGTGCCTGCCGACTAGCGGGCCCCAATGAGCAGTTCTTC
>TRBV28|-|16|-|TRBJ1-1
CASNLNWAGMNTEAFF
TGTGCCAGCAATTTAAATTGGGCAGGCATGAACACTGAAGCTTTCTTT
>TRBV2|-|12|-|TRBJ2-5
CASVGGGETQYF
TGTGCCAGCGTAGGGGGTGGAGAGACCCAGTACTTC
>TRBV13|-|17|TRBD2|TRBJ2-2
CASSLETSGRNTGELFF
TGTGCCAGCAGCTTAGAGACTAGCGGGAGGAACACCGGGGAGCTGTTTTTT
>TRBV7-2|-|13|TRBD1|TRBJ2-1
CASSLAGQGEQFF
TGTGCCAGCAGCTTAGCGGGACAGGGTGAGCAGTTCTTC
>TRBV18|-|16|TRBD2|TRBJ2-5
CASSSTSGRAGETQYF
TGTGCCAGCTCATCAACTAGCGGGAGGGCCGGAGAGACCCAGTACTTC
>TRBV7-8|-|15|-|TRBJ2-3
CASSSTTGFADTQYF
TGTGCCAGCAGCTCAACGACTGGTTTTGCAGATACGCAGTATTTT
>TRBV19|-|15|TRBD1|TRBJ1-2
CASSPRTGRKNGYTF
TGTGCCAGTAGTCCTAGGACAGGGAGAAAGAATGGCTACACCTTC
>TRBV5-1|-|14|-|TRBJ2-7
CASSSDWSSYEQYF
TGCGCCAGCAGCTCGGACTGGAGCTCCTACGAGCAGTACTTC
>TRBV5-1|once|13|-|TRBJ1-5
CASSFGVGQPQHF
TGCGCCAGCAGCTTTGGGGTGGGGCAGCCCCAGCATTTT
>TRBV6-1|few|14|TRBD2|TRBJ2-7
CASRGLAGSYEQYF
TGTGCCAGCAGAGGGCTAGCGGGCTCCTACGAGCAGTACTTC
>TRBV7-9|-|16|TRBD1|TRBJ2-2
CASSLGTGAPTGELFF
TGTGCCAGCAGCTTAGGAACAGGGGCCCCCACCGGGGAGCTGTTTTTT
>TRBV18|once|14|TRBD1|TRBJ1-3
CASSRRDSRNTIYF
TGTGCCAGCTCCCGTAGGGACAGCCGAAACACCATATATTTT
>TRBV13|once|16|-|TRBJ2-6
CASSLGTTAGANVLTF
TGTGCCAGCAGCTTAGGCACAACCGCTGGGGCCAACGTCCTGACTTTC
>TRBV9|-|14|-|TRBJ2-5
CASSVAGGGETQYF
TGTGCCAGCAGCGTAGCGGGCGGCGGAGAGACCCAGTACTTC
>TRBV10-3|once|16|TRBD1|TRBJ2-2
CAISLGTGPNTGELFF
TGTGCCATCAGCCTAGGGACAGGGCCAAACACCGGGGAGCTGTTTTTT